Listed here are 14 T cell receptor beta chains from one sample, sequenced in a study of shared clonotypes between healthy human individuals. Only CD45RO-negative cells positively selected for CCR7 counted as naive CD8 cells, so terminally differentiated effector memory CD45RA+ cells were excluded. Measured with immunoSEQ multiplex PCR; TCRdb has only the in-frame clones, and not every one. The table includes about 820,000 clones, 80% to 95% detected once. The sample taken for sequencing was naive CD8+ T cells sorted from blood. These receptors were taken from a young man in good health.

This chain joins TRBV29-1 and TRBJ1-4; 7 bases are shared with TRBD1. CDR1 is SQVTM, CDR2 ANQGSEA, per germline. V shed 6 bases and J 5 bases; nucleotides not matched to a gene: 9. The CDR3 length is 14 residues. CDR3 DNA: TGCAGCGTAACCTTGACAGGGCTGAATGAAAAACTGTTTTTT. Amino acid sequence: CSVTLTGLNEKLFF.

The genes are TRBV7-8 and TRBJ1-2; no definite D call. V was clipped by 6 bases and J by 2 bases, with 10 bases between them. The CDR3 spans 13 residues. Germline CDR1 SGHVS, CDR2 FQNEAQ. The DNA for the CDR3 is TGTGCCAGCAGTCCTCAGAAGAACTATGGCTACACCTTC. Encoded protein: CASSPQKNYGYTF.

A word on this clone: Other DNA sequences in the same sample also yield this CDR3. The chain has TRBV15 and TRBJ2-3; the match to TRBD1 covers 8 bases. J was trimmed by 0 bases and V by 5 bases; bases with no gene match: 7. The CDR3 sequence is 16 residues long. Germline V gives CDR1 LNHNV, CDR2 YYDKDF (reference sequence). CDR3 nucleotides: TGTGCCACCAGCGCCCAGAGACAGGGGAGCACAGATACGCAGTATTTT. It specifies CATSAQRQGSTDTQYF.

This chain links TRBV7-7 with TRBJ2-2; 9 positions agree with TRBD2. The germline V gene has CDR1 SSHAT and CDR2 FNYEAQ (reference sequence). This CDR3 comprises 17 residues. J lost 4 bases, V lost 4 bases, and 10 bases had no gene match. DNA for the CDR3: TGTGCCAGCAGCTCGAGGGATCCGGGACTAGCCACCGGGGAGCTGTTTTTT. Translating it yields CASSSRDPGLATGELFF.

The chain is built from TRBV9 and TRBJ1-4, with D maybe TRBD1 (5 bases). This CDR3 is built from 16 residues. Deletions cut 4 bases from V and 3 bases from J, with 16 bases between. Per germline, CDR1 SGDLS and CDR2 YYNGEE. The CDR3 protein is CASSLEGAAPNEKLFF. The CDR3 DNA reads TGTGCCAGCAGCCTGGAAGGGGCAGCCCCTAATGAAAAACTGTTTTTT.

The rearrangement joins TRBV4-1 to TRBJ2-7; D is unclear. The V end was cut by 1 base, the J end by 6 bases, with 10 bases between. The germline gives CDR1 MGHRA, CDR2 YSYEKL. The CDR3 length is 13 residues. This chain's CDR3 is CASSQVPHPEQYF. The CDR3, as DNA: TGCGCCAGCAGCCAAGTACCGCACCCCGAGCAGTACTTC.

The chain recombines TRBV2 with TRBJ2-3; 10 bases agree with TRBD2. The CDR3 is 18 residues long. The ends lost 3 bases at V and 4 bases at J; junction bases unmatched: 13. Germline V gene sequence: CDR1 SNHLY, CDR2 FYNNEI. CDR3 coding DNA: TGTGCCAGCAGTGACAGGGGGACAGCGGGAGGGGAGTCAGATACGCAGTATTTT. Translating it yields CASSDRGTAGGESDTQYF.

This clone was detected only a few times. Distinct nucleotide sequences in the sample also encode this CDR3. V is TRBV11-3 and J is TRBJ2-2, with D uncertain. This CDR3 is built from 12 residues. From germline, CDR1 is SGHNT and CDR2 YENEEA. The V and J ends lost 0 bases and 5 bases respectively, with 1 base between them. The CDR3 coding sequence is TGTGCCAGCAGCTTAGATACCGGGGAGCTGTTTTTT. This codes for CASSLDTGELFF.

The chain combines TRBV6-6 with TRBJ2-7; no clear D gene. Trimming shortened V by 10 bases and J by 4 bases, and 23 bases separated the two germline ends. The CDR3 loop spans 15 amino acids. From germline, CDR1 is MNHNY and CDR2 SVGAGI (reference sequence). The CDR3 nucleotides are TGTGCCACCGTTGTCGGTGCGCAAAGTTCGTACGAGCAGTACTTC. Amino acids: CATVVGAQSSYEQYF.

The V and J genes are TRBV2 and TRBJ2-7; 9 nucleotides line up with TRBD1. With V trimmed by 9 bases and J by 3 bases, 9 bases remained unmatched. Germline values: CDR1 SNHLY, CDR2 FYNNEI. The CDR3 has 14 amino acids. The CDR3 sequence is CARGLQGAYYEQYF. The CDR3 bases are TGTGCCAGAGGATTACAGGGGGCCTACTACGAGCAGTACTTC.

The chain uses TRBV5-1 and TRBJ2-1; tentative D call: TRBD1 (6 bases). The CDR3 covers 16 residues. The germline V and J ends were trimmed by 0 bases and 6 bases, with 16 bases remaining between them. Germline assignment: CDR1 SGHRS and CDR2 YFSETQ. In DNA, the CDR3 is TGCGCCAGCAGCTTGGCCCAGGTAGGGGGTGGCAATGAGCAGTTCTTC. Amino acids: CASSLAQVGGGNEQFF.

This rearrangement joins TRBV5-1 to TRBJ2-1, with a weak D call TRBD2 (5 bases). Deletions cut 5 bases from V and 3 bases from J, with 15 bases between. CDR3 length: 15 amino acids. CDR1 SGHRS and CDR2 YFSETQ come from the germline V gene. CDR3 sequence (DNA): TGCGCCAGCAGTTCCTCGGGGTTATTCTACAATGAGCAGTTCTTC. Its protein is CASSSSGLFYNEQFF.

The chain recombines TRBV4-3 with TRBJ2-3; possibly TRBD2 for D (6 bases). This CDR3 region has 13 residues. The germline V gene encodes CDR1 LGHNA and CDR2 YSLEER. The V end was cut by 1 base, the J end by 6 bases, with 8 bases between. The CDR3 DNA is TGCGCCAGCAGCCAAGGCGGGGTTGATACGCAGTATTTT. It translates to CASSQGGVDTQYF.

V is TRBV9 and J is TRBJ1-1; a weak D match, TRBD1 (6 bases). Deletions cut 3 bases from V and 4 bases from J, with 10 bases between. Per germline, CDR1 SGDLS and CDR2 YYNGEE. The CDR3 covers 13 residues. CDR3 in DNA: TGTGCCAGCAGCGACGGACAGAGCACTGAAGCTTTCTTT. It yields the protein CASSDGQSTEAFF. The whole variable domain, filled in from reference TRBV9 and TRBJ1-1, reads DSGVTQTPKHLITATGQRVTLRCSPRSGDLSVYWYQQSLDQGLQFLIQYYNGEERAKGNILERFSAQQFPDLHSELNLSSLELGDSALYFCASSDGQSTEAFFGQGTRLTVV.